The following is a TCR beta chain sequence with its context. The clone's antigen remains unknown. One base away there is no much larger clone; base qualities are not given. The trial excluded patients who had a history of autoimmune disease or were on systemic immunosuppression. Peripheral blood for TCR sequencing was collected from all dose cohorts at baseline, on cycle 4 day 1, and on cycle 7 day 1. Samples were obtained from an open-label, multicenter, first-in-human phase I dose-escalation trial of ivuxolimab. The trial enrolled adults with locally advanced or metastatic head and neck squamous cell, hepatocellular, melanoma or renal cell carcinoma. Before TCR sequencing, CD4+ T cells and CD8+ T cells were sorted from peripheral blood as separate populations. Taken from the germline V gene (reference sequence), the CDR1 and CDR2 loops are WNHNN and SYGVQD. Reading from cysteine to phenylalanine, the CDR3 counts 17 amino acids. The CDR3 DNA has 51 bases and is translated from base 1. Trimming at the junction amounts to 0 bases on V and 4 bases on J, and the germline ends lie 15 bases apart.

Genomic DNA was isolated from the sorted cells so that the TCRbeta CDR3 region could be sequenced. TCRbeta CDR3 regions were sequenced using the immunoSEQ Assay. As stored in TCRdb, this immuneACCESS dataset retains in-frame rearrangements with V and J assigned. A fraction of the clones does not appear; measured against another copy, unresolved V genes explain less than half of the discrepancy, and the remainder lacks a known reason. The sample table shows over 55,000 clones, and about 84% are seen once. The ten biggest clones cover approximately 8% of the sample. These data are taken from a study of OX40 agonist ivuxolimab in advanced cancers. In terms of the full investigation: Ivuxolimab was an agonistic, fully human IgG2 monoclonal antibody directed against OX40 (CD134), a costimulatory receptor. Intravenous ivuxolimab was administered to patients every 2 weeks at six dose levels: 0.01, 0.1, 0.3, 1.5, 3 and 10 mg/kg. Among the roughly 52 dose-escalation patients, 19 had hepatocellular carcinoma, roughly 15 melanoma, 9 renal cell carcinoma and 9 head and neck cancer. In the dose-escalation cohort, around four fifths of patients were male, and the mean age was around 65 years with a range of roughly 20 to 79. Prior anti-PD-1, anti-PD-L1 or anti-CTLA-4 therapy was permitted, and checkpoint inhibitors had been received by roughly two fifths of dose-escalation patients. Partial responses occurred in three dose-escalation patients, of whom one had hepatocellular carcinoma and two had cutaneous melanoma. The point of sequencing TCRbeta in the periphery was to test whether ivuxolimab changed TCR sequence diversity and drove clonal T-cell expansion. The paper covers the monotherapy dose-escalation part of the phase I ivuxolimab trial, which included N of about 50 patients. Overall study results and their limits: In the 0.1-3.0 mg/kg groups, partial responders were among the patients with the lowest normalized peripheral clonal expansion, particularly in CD8+ T cells. After ivuxolimab, more expanded clones were found on average in CD8+ T cells than in CD4+ T cells. Antigen specificity was not determined for the clonally expanded peripheral T cells. At doses of 0.1 to 3.0 mg/kg, clonal expansion of both CD4+ and CD8+ T cells in blood was seen between baseline and week 6. Low levels of normalized T-cell clonal expansion were also seen in some nonresponding patients.

The chain is made from TRBV10-1 and TRBJ2-2; a tentative D call is TRBD2 (5 bases match). Sequencing used CD4+ or CD8+ T cells sorted from blood, obtained in a trial of the OX40 agonist ivuxolimab. The origin of this receptor is an adult with an advanced solid tumor such as melanoma, head and neck, liver or kidney cancer. The bases are TGCGCCAGCAGTGAGTCGACTCCTGGCCGGGGCACCGGGGAGCTGTTTTTT. Translated, it reads CASSESTPGRGTGELFF.